This TCR beta chain came from a study of cytomegalovirus exposure and HLA in healthy donors. The CDR3 consists of 14 residues. Germline loops: CDR1 SGDLS, CDR2 YYNGEE. Trimming left V 4 bases short and J 2 bases short, with 11 bases between. PCR amplification relied on 60 Vbeta primers (plus 13 Jbeta primers). Sequencing was performed with immunoSEQ multiplex PCR; in TCRdb, only in-frame clones are kept and a portion is missing. The data contain around 130,000 clones, around 77% of them singletons. The TCR originated in a man aged 50 to 59 in good health and CMV-seronegative. Material: PBMCs. This chain links TRBV9 with TRBJ2-3; D not resolved. CDR3: CASSPGTDTDTQYF. The CDR3 DNA sequence: TGTGCCAGCAGCCCAGGTACAGACACAGATACGCAGTATTTT.